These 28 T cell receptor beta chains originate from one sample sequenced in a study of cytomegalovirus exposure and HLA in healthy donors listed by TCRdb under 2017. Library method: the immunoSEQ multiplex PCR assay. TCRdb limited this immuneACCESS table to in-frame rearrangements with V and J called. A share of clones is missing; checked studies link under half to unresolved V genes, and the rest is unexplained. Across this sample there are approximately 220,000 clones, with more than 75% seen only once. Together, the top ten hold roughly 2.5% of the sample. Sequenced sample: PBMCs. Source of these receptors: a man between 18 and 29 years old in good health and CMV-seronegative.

CDR3 nucleotide sequence: TGTGCCATCAAGGGACAGGGCCAGTCCTACGAGCAGTACTTC. Its protein product is CAIKGQGQSYEQYF. The chain employs TRBV10-3 and TRBJ2-7, with TRBD1 matching 9 bases. The CDR3 has 14 amino acids. Unmatched junction bases numbered 5, after V lost 7 bases and J lost 1 base. The germline V gene encodes CDR1 ENHRY and CDR2 SYGVKD.

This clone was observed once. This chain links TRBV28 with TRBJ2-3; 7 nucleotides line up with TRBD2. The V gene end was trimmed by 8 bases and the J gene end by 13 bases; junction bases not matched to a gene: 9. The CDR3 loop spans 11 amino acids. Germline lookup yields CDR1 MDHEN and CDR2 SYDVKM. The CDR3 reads CASSVGLAEYF. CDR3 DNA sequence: TGTGCCAGCTCCGTTGGGCTAGCGGAGTATTTT.

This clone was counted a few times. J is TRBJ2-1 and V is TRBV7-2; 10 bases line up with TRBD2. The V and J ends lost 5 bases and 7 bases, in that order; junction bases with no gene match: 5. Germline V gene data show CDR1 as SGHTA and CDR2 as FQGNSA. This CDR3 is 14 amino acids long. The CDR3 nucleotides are TGTGCCAGCAGCCCGGGACTAGCGAAGAATGAGCAGTTCTTC. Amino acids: CASSPGLAKNEQFF.

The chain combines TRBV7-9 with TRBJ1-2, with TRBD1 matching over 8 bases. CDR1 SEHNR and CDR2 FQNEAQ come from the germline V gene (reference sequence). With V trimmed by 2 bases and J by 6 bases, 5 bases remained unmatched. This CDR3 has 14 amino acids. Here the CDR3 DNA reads TGTGCCAGCAGCTTAAGAGGGACAGGCGATGGCTACACCTTC. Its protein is CASSLRGTGDGYTF.

CDR3 protein: CASKRAGLDNEQFF. The CDR3 bases are TGTGCCAGTAAAAGAGCGGGATTAGACAATGAGCAGTTCTTC. The chain uses TRBV28 and TRBJ2-1, with 7 bases that match TRBD2. V lost 9 bases and J lost 5; bases outside the gene matches: 10. The CDR3 extends over 14 amino acids. Germline assignment: CDR1 MDHEN and CDR2 SYDVKM.

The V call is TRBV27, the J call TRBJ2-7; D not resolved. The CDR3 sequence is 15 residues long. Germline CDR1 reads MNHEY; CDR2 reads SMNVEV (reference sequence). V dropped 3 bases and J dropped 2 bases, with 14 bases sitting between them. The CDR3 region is CASSLRGSGTYEQYF. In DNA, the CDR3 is TGTGCCAGCAGTTTGAGAGGCTCTGGCACCTACGAGCAGTACTTC.

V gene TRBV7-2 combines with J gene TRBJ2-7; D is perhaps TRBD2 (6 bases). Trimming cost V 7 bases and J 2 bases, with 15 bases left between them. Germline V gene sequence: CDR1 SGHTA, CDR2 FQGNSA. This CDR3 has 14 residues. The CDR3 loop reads CASTPGRGAYEQYF. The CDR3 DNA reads TGTGCCAGCACCCCTGGGCGGGGAGCCTACGAGCAGTACTTC.

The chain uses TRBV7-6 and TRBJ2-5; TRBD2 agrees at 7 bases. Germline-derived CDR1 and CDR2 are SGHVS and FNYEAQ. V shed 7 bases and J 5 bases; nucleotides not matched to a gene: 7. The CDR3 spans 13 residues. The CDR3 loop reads CASTEGLWETQYF. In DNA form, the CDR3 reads TGTGCCAGCACCGAGGGACTATGGGAGACCCAGTACTTC.

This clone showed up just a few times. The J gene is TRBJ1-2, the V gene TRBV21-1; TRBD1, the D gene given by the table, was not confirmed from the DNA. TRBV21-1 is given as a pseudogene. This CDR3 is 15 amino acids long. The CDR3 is CASSTGSGQRSGYTF. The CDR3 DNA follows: TGTGCCAGCAGCACCGGATCGGGACAGCGTTCTGGCTACACCTTC.

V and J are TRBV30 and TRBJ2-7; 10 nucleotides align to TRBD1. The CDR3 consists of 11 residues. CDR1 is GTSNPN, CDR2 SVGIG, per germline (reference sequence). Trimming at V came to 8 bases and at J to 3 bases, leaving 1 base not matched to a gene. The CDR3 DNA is TGTGCCGGGGACAGGGGCTACGAGCAGTACTTC. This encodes CAGDRGYEQYF.

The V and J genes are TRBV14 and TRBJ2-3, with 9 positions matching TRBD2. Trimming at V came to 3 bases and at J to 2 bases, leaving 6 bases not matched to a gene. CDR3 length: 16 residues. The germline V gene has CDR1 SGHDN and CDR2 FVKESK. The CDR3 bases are TGTGCCAGCAGCCAGGATAGCGGGGGAACCACAGATACGCAGTATTTT. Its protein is CASSQDSGGTTDTQYF.

The CDR3 coding sequence is TGCGCCAGCAGCCAGAGCCAGGGGAGGGGCTCGGAGCAGTTCTTC. This codes for CASSQSQGRGSEQFF. The chain couples TRBV4-3 to TRBJ2-1; possibly TRBD2 for D (7 bases). The CDR3 is made up of 15 amino acids. The germline V gene has CDR1 LGHNA and CDR2 YSLEER. Trimming took off 3 bases at V and 10 bases at J, with 19 bases between the two ends.

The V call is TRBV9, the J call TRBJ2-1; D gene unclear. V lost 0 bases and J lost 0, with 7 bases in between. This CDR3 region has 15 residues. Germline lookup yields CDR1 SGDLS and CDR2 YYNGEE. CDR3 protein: CASSVAPSSYNEQFF. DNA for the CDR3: TGTGCCAGCAGCGTAGCCCCCAGCTCCTACAATGAGCAGTTCTTC. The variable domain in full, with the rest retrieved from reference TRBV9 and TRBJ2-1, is DSGVTQTPKHLITATGQRVTLRCSPRSGDLSVYWYQQSLDQGLQFLIQYYNGEERAKGNILERFSAQQFPDLHSELNLSSLELGDSALYFCASSVAPSSYNEQFFGPGTRLTVL.

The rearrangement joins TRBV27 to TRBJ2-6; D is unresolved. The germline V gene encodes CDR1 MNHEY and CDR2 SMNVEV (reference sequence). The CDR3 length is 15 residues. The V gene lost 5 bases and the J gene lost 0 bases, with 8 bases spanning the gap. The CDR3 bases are TGTGCCAGCAGTCCAGTGGTCTCTGGGGCCAACGTCCTGACTTTC. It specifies CASSPVVSGANVLTF. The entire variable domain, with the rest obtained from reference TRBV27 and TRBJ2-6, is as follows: EAQVTQNPRYLITVTGKKLTVTCSQNMNHEYMSWYRQDPGLGLRQIYYSMNVEVTDKGDVPEGYKVSRKEKRNFPLILESPSPNQTSLYFCASSPVVSGANVLTFGAGSRLTVL.

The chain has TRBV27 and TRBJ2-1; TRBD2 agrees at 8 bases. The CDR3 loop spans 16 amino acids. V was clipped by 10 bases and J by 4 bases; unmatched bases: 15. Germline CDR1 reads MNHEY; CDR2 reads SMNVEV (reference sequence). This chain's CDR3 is CATRTLTTGGYNEQFF. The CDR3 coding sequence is TGTGCCACCCGCACCCTGACGACGGGAGGGTACAATGAGCAGTTCTTC.

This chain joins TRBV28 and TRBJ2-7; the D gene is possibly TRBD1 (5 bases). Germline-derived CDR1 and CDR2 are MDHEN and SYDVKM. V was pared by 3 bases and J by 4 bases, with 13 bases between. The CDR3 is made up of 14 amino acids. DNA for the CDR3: TGTGCCAGCAGTTTTGTTACAGGAGAGTACGAGCAGTACTTC. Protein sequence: CASSFVTGEYEQYF.

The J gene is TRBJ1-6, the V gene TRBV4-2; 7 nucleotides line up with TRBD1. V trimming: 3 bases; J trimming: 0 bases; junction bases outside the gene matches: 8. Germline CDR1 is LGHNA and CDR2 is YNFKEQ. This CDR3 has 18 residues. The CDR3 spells CASSQETGRVSYNSPLHF. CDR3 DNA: TGTGCCAGCAGCCAGGAGACAGGGCGGGTCTCCTATAATTCACCCCTCCACTTT.

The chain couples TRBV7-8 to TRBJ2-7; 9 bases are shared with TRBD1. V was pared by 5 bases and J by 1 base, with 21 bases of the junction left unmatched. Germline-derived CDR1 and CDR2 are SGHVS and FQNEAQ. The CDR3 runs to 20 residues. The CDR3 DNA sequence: TGTGCCAGCAGCCCATTCCTCAGGACAGGGGACTTTATTTGGTCCTACGAGCAGTACTTC. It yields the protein CASSPFLRTGDFIWSYEQYF. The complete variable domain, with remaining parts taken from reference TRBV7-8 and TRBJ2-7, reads GAGVSQSPRYKVAKRGQDVALRCDPISGHVSLFWYQQALGQGPEFLTYFQNEAQLDKSGLPSDRFFAERPEGSVSTLKIQRTQQEDSAVYLCASSPFLRTGDFIWSYEQYFGPGTRLTVT.

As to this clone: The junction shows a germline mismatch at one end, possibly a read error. Here the CDR3 DNA reads TGTGCTAGCAGCCAGACAGGGGGCGTCGAGACCCAGTACTTC. Encoded protein: CASSQTGGVETQYF. The chain uses TRBV7-7 and TRBJ2-5; TRBD1 aligns across 10 bases. Per the germline V gene, CDR1 is SSHAT and CDR2 is FNYEAQ (reference sequence). The CDR3 has 14 residues.

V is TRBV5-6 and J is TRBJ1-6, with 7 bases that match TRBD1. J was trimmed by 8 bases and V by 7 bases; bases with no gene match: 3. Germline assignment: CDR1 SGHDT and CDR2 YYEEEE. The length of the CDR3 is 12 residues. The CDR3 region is CASRDSYSPLHF. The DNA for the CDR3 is TGTGCCAGCCGGGACAGCTATTCACCCCTCCACTTT.

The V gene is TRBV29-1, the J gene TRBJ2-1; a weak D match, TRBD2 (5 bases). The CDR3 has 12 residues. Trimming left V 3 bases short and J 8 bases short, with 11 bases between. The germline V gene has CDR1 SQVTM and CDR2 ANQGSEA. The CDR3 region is CSVELGGDEQFF. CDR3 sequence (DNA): TGCAGCGTTGAGTTAGGAGGCGATGAGCAGTTCTTC.

This chain's CDR3 is CASSSGTGANYGYTF. The CDR3 DNA is TGTGCCAGCAGTTCCGGGACAGGGGCTAACTATGGCTACACCTTC. This sequence joins TRBV28 and TRBJ1-2; 10 positions match TRBD1. CDR3 length: 15 amino acids. Trimming at V came to 4 bases and at J to 0 bases, leaving 2 bases not matched to a gene. Germline-derived CDR1 and CDR2 are MDHEN and SYDVKM.

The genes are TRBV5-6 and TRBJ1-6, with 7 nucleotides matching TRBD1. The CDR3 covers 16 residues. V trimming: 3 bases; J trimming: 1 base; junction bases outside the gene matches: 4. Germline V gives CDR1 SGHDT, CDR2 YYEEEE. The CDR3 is CASSYRGWSYNSPLHF. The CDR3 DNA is TGTGCCAGCAGCTACAGGGGTTGGTCCTATAATTCACCCCTCCACTTT.

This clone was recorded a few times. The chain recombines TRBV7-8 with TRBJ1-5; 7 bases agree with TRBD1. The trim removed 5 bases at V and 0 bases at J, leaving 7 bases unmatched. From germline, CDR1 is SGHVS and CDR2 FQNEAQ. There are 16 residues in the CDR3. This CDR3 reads CASSADRAGSNQPQHF. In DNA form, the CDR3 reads TGTGCCAGCAGCGCAGACAGGGCTGGTAGCAATCAGCCCCAGCATTTT.

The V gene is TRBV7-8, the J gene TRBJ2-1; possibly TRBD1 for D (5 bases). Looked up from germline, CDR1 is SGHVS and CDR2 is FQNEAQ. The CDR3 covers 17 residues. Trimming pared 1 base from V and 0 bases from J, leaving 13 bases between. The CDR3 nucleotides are TGTGCCAGCAGCTTAGGACAGACGGAGAGCTCCTACAATGAGCAGTTCTTC. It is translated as CASSLGQTESSYNEQFF.

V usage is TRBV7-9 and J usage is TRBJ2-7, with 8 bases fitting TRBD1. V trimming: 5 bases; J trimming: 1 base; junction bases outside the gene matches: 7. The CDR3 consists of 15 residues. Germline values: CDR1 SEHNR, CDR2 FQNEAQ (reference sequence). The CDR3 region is CASSGQGARSYEQYF. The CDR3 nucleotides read TGTGCCAGCAGCGGTCAGGGGGCAAGATCCTACGAGCAGTACTTC.

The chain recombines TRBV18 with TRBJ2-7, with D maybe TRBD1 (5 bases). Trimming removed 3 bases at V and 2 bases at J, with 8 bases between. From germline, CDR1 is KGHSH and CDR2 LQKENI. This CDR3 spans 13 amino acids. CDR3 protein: CASSPTAAYEQYF. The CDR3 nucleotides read TGTGCCAGCTCACCGACAGCCGCCTACGAGCAGTACTTC.

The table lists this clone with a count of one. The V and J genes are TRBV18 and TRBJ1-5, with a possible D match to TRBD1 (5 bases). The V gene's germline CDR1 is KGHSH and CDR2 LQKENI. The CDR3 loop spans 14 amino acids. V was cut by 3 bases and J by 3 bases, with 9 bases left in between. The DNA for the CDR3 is TGTGCCAGCTCACCCGGGACTAACAATCAGCCCCAGCATTTT. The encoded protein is CASSPGTNNQPQHF.